The 18 T cell receptor beta chains below were found in one sample sequenced in a study of blood T cell repertoires in COVID-19. Repertoires were generated with immunoSEQ multiplex PCR, while TCRdb's copy carries only in-frame clones and drops some. The sample includes 100,000 to 130,000 clones, around 83% seen only once; the top ten take more than 4%. Input material: peripheral blood. Receptor source: a man aged 70-80 years with acute or convalescent COVID-19.

The V call is TRBV7-9, the J call TRBJ1-2, with D maybe TRBD1 (5 bases). The length of the CDR3 is 17 residues. Germline values: CDR1 SEHNR, CDR2 FQNEAQ (reference sequence). V gave up 1 base and J gave up 1 base, with 16 bases separating them. CDR3 sequence: CASSLVPGGALNYGYTF. The CDR3 nucleotides are TGTGCCAGCAGCTTAGTCCCCGGTGGGGCGCTTAACTATGGCTACACCTTC. The full variable domain, completed using reference TRBV7-9 and TRBJ1-2, is DTGVSQNPRHKITKRGQNVTFRCDPISEHNRLYWYRQTLGQGPEFLTYFQNEAQLEKSRLLSDRFSAERPKGSFSTLEIQRTEQGDSAMYLCASSLVPGGALNYGYTFGSGTRLTVV.

This chain joins TRBV7-8 and TRBJ1-4, with 8 bases fitting TRBD1. Trimming cost V 5 bases and J 3 bases; bases outside gene matches: 5. CDR3 length: 15 amino acids. Looked up from germline, CDR1 is SGHVS and CDR2 is FQNEAQ. The DNA of the CDR3 is TGTGCCAGCAGCCCAAGGACAGGGTCTAATGAAAAACTGTTTTTT. Translated, it gives CASSPRTGSNEKLFF.

This clone showed up just a few times. V gene TRBV5-4 combines with J gene TRBJ2-1; TRBD1 matches at 9 bases. Trimming took 0 bases from V and 6 from J; bases not matched to a gene: 7. The length of the CDR3 is 16 residues. CDR1 SGHNT and CDR2 YYREEE come from the germline V gene (reference sequence). The CDR3, as DNA: TGTGCCAGCAGCTTGGGGGGGGACAGGGTTGTCAATGAGCAGTTCTTC. It codes for CASSLGGDRVVNEQFF.

The V call is TRBV29-1, the J call TRBJ2-1, with TRBD2 identical over 11 bases. The germline CDR1 and CDR2 sequences are SQVTM and ANQGSEA. J gave up 8 bases and V 7 bases, and 7 bases lay outside the gene matches. The CDR3 contains 13 residues. The CDR3: CSAHLAGGHEQFF. The CDR3 DNA reads as TGCAGCGCTCATCTAGCGGGGGGTCATGAGCAGTTCTTC.

This sequence joins TRBV7-3 and TRBJ1-1, with TRBD1 matching 11 bases. CDR1 is SGHTA and CDR2 is FQGTGA in the germline V gene. CDR3 length: 16 residues. The junction had 10 bases not matched to a gene; V was cut back by 5 bases and J by 5 bases. For the CDR3, the DNA is TGTGCCAGCAGCCGAGATTCTGGGACAGGGGGAACTGAAGCTTTCTTT. Translation gives CASSRDSGTGGTEAFF.

This chain uses TRBV5-1 with TRBJ2-2; TRBD2 matches 13 bases. V trimming: 4 bases; J trimming: 6 bases; junction bases outside the gene matches: 9. This CDR3 region has 17 residues. Germline V gene lookup returns CDR1 SGHRS and CDR2 YFSETQ. CDR3 nucleotides: TGCGCCAGCAGCCCCTCACTAGCGGGGGGGATATCCGGGGAGCTGTTTTTT. As protein: CASSPSLAGGISGELFF.

This chain uses TRBV5-1 with TRBJ1-2, with a possible D match to TRBD1 (5 bases). The CDR3 consists of 14 residues. The germline V gene has CDR1 SGHRS and CDR2 YFSETQ. V dropped 2 bases and J dropped 4 bases, with 12 bases sitting between them. The CDR3 here is CASSLMGQSYGYTF. The CDR3 coding sequence is TGCGCCAGCAGCTTAATGGGGCAGAGCTATGGCTACACCTTC.

This clone was detected only a few times. The chain carries TRBV9 and TRBJ2-3; D perhaps matches TRBD1 (6 bases). Germline V lookup: CDR1 SGDLS, CDR2 YYNGEE. The CDR3 sequence is 14 residues long. V dropped 2 bases and J dropped 3 bases, with 10 bases sitting between them. The CDR3 region is CASSVTGRTDTQYF. In DNA, the CDR3 is TGTGCCAGCAGCGTCACAGGGAGAACAGATACGCAGTATTTT.

The gene calls are TRBV6-6 and TRBJ1-3; TRBD1 matches 10 bases. Losses at the gene ends were 4 bases for V and 2 bases for J; bases not matched to a gene: 2. The CDR3 consists of 15 residues. Per germline, CDR1 MNHNY and CDR2 SVGAGI (reference sequence). The CDR3: CASSSGQGTGNTIYF. The CDR3, as DNA: TGTGCCAGCAGTTCGGGACAGGGGACTGGAAACACCATATATTTT.

This clone came up once. The chain recombines TRBV14 with TRBJ1-2, with 9 positions matching TRBD1. Germline CDR1 reads SGHDN; CDR2 reads FVKESK. The trim removed 6 bases at V and 8 bases at J, leaving 10 bases unmatched. The CDR3 runs to 14 residues. The CDR3 nucleotides are TGTGCCAGCAGTCCCCGGACAGGGGCCGGAGGCTACACCTTC. Encoded protein: CASSPRTGAGGYTF.

The CDR3 sequence: CASSYGQEIYGYTF. For the CDR3, the DNA is TGTGCCAGCAGTTACGGACAGGAGATCTATGGCTACACCTTC. This chain connects TRBV6-5 to TRBJ1-2; 7 bases are shared with TRBD1. Germline assignment: CDR1 MNHEY and CDR2 SVGAGI. The length of the CDR3 is 14 residues. Trimming cost V 2 bases and J 4 bases; bases outside gene matches: 4.

CDR3: CASSQELVGQFF. CDR3 DNA: TGTGCCAGCAGCCAAGAACTAGTGGGGCAGTTCTTC. The chain has TRBV3-1 (or the pseudogene TRBV3-2) and TRBJ2-1; TRBD2 is a possible D gene (5 bases). With 0 bases removed from V and 12 bases from J, the gap between germline ends came to 9 bases. The CDR3 has 12 amino acids. The V gene's germline CDR1 is LGHDT and CDR2 YNNKEL (reference sequence).

The V call is TRBV5-1, the J call TRBJ1-6; D may be TRBD1 (6 bases). The CDR3 totals 16 residues. Germline-derived CDR1 and CDR2 are SGHRS and YFSETQ. V shed 2 bases and J shed 7 bases, with 16 bases lying between them. CDR3 sequence (DNA): TGCGCCAGCAGCTTACGGCCGTCACAGGGCAATTCACCCCTCCACTTT. This translates into CASSLRPSQGNSPLHF.

This chain connects TRBV7-2 to TRBJ2-1; 10 nucleotides line up with TRBD2. This CDR3 has 15 residues. Per germline, CDR1 SGHTA and CDR2 FQGNSA. V lost 5 bases, J lost 0 bases, and 1 base stayed unmatched. CDR3: CASSRTSGSYNEQFF. The CDR3 DNA reads TGTGCCAGCAGCCGGACTAGCGGCTCCTACAATGAGCAGTTCTTC.

This chain uses TRBV19 with TRBJ1-2; D is unresolved. Trimming removed 5 bases from V and 4 bases from J, with 14 bases in between. The CDR3 contains 14 residues. CDR1 and CDR2 (germline): LNHDA, SQIVND (reference sequence). The CDR3 here is CASSPTEPLYGYTF. CDR3 coding DNA: TGTGCCAGTAGTCCTACAGAGCCGCTCTATGGCTACACCTTC.

This clone was seen more than once but under ten times. V usage is TRBV3-1 (or the pseudogene TRBV3-2) and J usage is TRBJ1-6; 8 positions agree with TRBD1. Germline CDR1 reads LGHDT; CDR2 reads YNNKEL (reference sequence). CDR3 length: 12 amino acids. With V trimmed by 5 bases and J by 11 bases, 2 bases remained unmatched. The CDR3 loop is CASSTGGAPLHF. The CDR3 DNA is TGTGCCAGCAGCACAGGGGGGGCACCCCTCCACTTT.

The chain recombines TRBV18 with TRBJ2-5; D gene unclear. Trimming left V 0 bases short and J 5 bases short, with 10 bases between. The CDR3 loop spans 14 amino acids. Germline lookup yields CDR1 KGHSH and CDR2 LQKENI. CDR3: CASSPPNPVETQYF. CDR3 nucleotides: TGTGCCAGCTCACCACCAAATCCGGTGGAGACCCAGTACTTC.

This clone was found a few times. The CDR3 sequence: CASSTGGSAKNIQYF. The CDR3 bases are TGTGCCAGCAGCACAGGGGGTTCCGCCAAAAACATTCAGTACTTC. The chain carries TRBV28 and TRBJ2-4; 8 bases fit TRBD1. With 6 bases clipped from V and 1 base from J, the junction kept 5 bases outside the gene matches. The CDR3 runs 15 residues. Germline V CDR1 and CDR2: MDHEN, SYDVKM.